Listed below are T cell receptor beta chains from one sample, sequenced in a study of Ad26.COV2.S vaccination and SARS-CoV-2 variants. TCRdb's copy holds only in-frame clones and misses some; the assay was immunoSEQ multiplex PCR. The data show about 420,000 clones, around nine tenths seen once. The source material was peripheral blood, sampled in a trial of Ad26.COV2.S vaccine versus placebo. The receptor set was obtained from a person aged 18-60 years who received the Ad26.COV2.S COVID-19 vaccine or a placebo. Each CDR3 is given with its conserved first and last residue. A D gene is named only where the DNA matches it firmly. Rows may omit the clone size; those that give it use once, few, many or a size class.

cdr3_nt: TGCAGCGTTGAAGAGATCTTGGGGGGCGACGGCTACACCTTC
cdr3_aa: CSVEEILGGDGYTF
v_call: TRBV29-1
clone_size: -
d_call: -
j_call: TRBJ1-2

cdr3_nt: TGTGCCAGCAGCTTCACAGGGACGGGTTACGAGCAGTACTTC
cdr3_aa: CASSFTGTGYEQYF
v_call: TRBV7-2
clone_size: -
d_call: -
j_call: TRBJ2-7

cdr3_nt: TGTGCCAGCAGCCAGGACAGACGGACCCAGGCCTTC
cdr3_aa: CASSQDRRTQAF
v_call: TRBV5-4
clone_size: -
d_call: -
j_call: TRBJ1-2

cdr3_nt: TGTGCCAGCACTCCTTGGGGGGGAAATGAGCAGTTCTTC
cdr3_aa: CASTPWGGNEQFF
v_call: TRBV6-6
clone_size: -
d_call: TRBD2
j_call: TRBJ2-1

cdr3_nt: TGTGCCAGCAGCTTTGATCCCGGGCGGGGCTACAATGAGCAGTTCTTC
cdr3_aa: CASSFDPGRGYNEQFF
v_call: TRBV11-1
clone_size: once
d_call: -
j_call: TRBJ2-1

cdr3_nt: TGTGCCAGCAGCTTGTTGGGGCCGGAGGCACTCTCGGAATACGAGCAGTACTTC
cdr3_aa: CASSLLGPEALSEYEQYF
v_call: TRBV5-5
clone_size: -
d_call: -
j_call: TRBJ2-7

cdr3_nt: TGTGCCACCAGCAGAGATCGGTCGGGGGCTGGGGCCAACGTCCTGACTTTC
cdr3_aa: CATSRDRSGAGANVLTF
v_call: TRBV15
clone_size: -
d_call: -
j_call: TRBJ2-6

cdr3_nt: TGTGCCAGCAGTCTTCGGACAGGGGGAAGAACAGATACGCAGTATTTT
cdr3_aa: CASSLRTGGRTDTQYF
v_call: TRBV7-9
clone_size: once
d_call: TRBD1
j_call: TRBJ2-3

cdr3_nt: TGTGCCAGCAGCCCGCGACAGGAAGAGACCCAGTACTTC
cdr3_aa: CASSPRQEETQYF
v_call: TRBV5-4
clone_size: -
d_call: -
j_call: TRBJ2-5

cdr3_nt: TGCGCCAGCAGCCAAGAGCCAGGGGGGAATGGAAACACCATATATTTT
cdr3_aa: CASSQEPGGNGNTIYF
v_call: TRBV4-1
clone_size: -
d_call: TRBD1
j_call: TRBJ1-3

cdr3_nt: TGCACCAGCAGCCAAGACCCCGGGACTAGCGGGGGGGCCCACGAGCAGTACTTC
cdr3_aa: CTSSQDPGTSGGAHEQYF
v_call: TRBV1
clone_size: -
d_call: -
j_call: TRBJ2-7

cdr3_nt: TGTGCTAGCAGCTCGGGACTAGCGGGATACAATGAGCAGTTCTTC
cdr3_aa: CASSSGLAGYNEQFF
v_call: TRBV7-7
clone_size: -
d_call: TRBD2
j_call: TRBJ2-1

cdr3_nt: TGTGCCAGCAGCTTATTTGACAGGGCTAGTGGCTACACCTTC
cdr3_aa: CASSLFDRASGYTF
v_call: TRBV5-6
clone_size: -
d_call: TRBD1
j_call: TRBJ1-2

cdr3_nt: TGTGCCCTAAGACAGGACAGCCTCGTAGTATCACCCCTCCACTTT
cdr3_aa: CALRQDSLVVSPLHF
v_call: TRBV30
clone_size: -
d_call: -
j_call: TRBJ1-6

cdr3_nt: TGTGCCAGCAGTCAAGTTACAGGGTTCAATCAGCCCCAGCATTTT
cdr3_aa: CASSQVTGFNQPQHF
v_call: TRBV11-3
clone_size: few
d_call: -
j_call: TRBJ1-5

cdr3_nt: TGTGCCAGTACCGGGACAGGGTCAACCGGGGAGCTGTTTTTT
cdr3_aa: CASTGTGSTGELFF
v_call: TRBV19
clone_size: few
d_call: TRBD1
j_call: TRBJ2-2

cdr3_nt: TGCGCCAGCAGCGGGACTAGCGGATCCACAGATACGCAGTATTTT
cdr3_aa: CASSGTSGSTDTQYF
v_call: TRBV5-1
clone_size: -
d_call: TRBD2
j_call: TRBJ2-3